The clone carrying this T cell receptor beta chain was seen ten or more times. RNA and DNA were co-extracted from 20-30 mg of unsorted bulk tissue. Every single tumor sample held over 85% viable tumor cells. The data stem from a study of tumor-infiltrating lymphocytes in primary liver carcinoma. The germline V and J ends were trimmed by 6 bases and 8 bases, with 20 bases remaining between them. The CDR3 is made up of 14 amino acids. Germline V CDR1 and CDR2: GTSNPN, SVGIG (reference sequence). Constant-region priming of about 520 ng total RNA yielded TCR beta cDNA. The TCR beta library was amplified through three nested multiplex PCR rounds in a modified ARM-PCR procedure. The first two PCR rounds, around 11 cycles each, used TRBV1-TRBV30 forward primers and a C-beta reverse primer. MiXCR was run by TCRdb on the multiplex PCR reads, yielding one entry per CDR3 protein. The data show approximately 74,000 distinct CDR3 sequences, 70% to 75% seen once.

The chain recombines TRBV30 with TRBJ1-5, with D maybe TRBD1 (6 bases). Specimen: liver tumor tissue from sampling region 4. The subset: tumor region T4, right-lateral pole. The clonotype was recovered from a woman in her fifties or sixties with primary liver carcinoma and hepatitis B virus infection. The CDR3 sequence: CACEGGSKTKPQHF. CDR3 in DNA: TGTGCCTGTGAGGGGGGGTCCAAGACCAAGCCCCAGCATTTT.